This is a list of T cell receptor beta chains from one sample in a study of response to subunit inactivated influenza vaccine. TCRdb passed the RT-PCR reads through MiXCR, listing each CDR3 protein once. Of over 150,000 distinct CDR3 sequences in the sample, about an eighth were seen once. The source material was CD8+ T cells sorted from PBMCs, sampled about 5 days after vaccination. All receptors come from a man aged 50 to 60 who received an inactivated influenza vaccine. Each CDR3 is given with its conserved first and last residue. The order of the fields is clone size, D gene, J gene, V gene, CDR3 DNA, CDR3 protein. D genes are given only for firm matches. Not all rows give a size; the values are once, few, many and, for expanded clones, a class.

-	-	TRBJ1-2	TRBV4-3	TGCGCCAGCAGCCCATCCGGCGGGGAAGGGGACTATGGCTACACCTTC	CASSPSGGEGDYGYTF
-	-	TRBJ2-2	TRBV11-3	TGTGCCAGCAGCTTAGAACGGCAGGGCCCCGGGGAGCTGTTTTTT	CASSLERQGPGELFF
-	-	TRBJ2-7	TRBV4-2	TGTGCCAGCAGCCAAGATTCAGACTGGGACCGTAACTACGAGCAGTACTTC	CASSQDSDWDRNYEQYF
few	TRBD1	TRBJ2-7	TRBV10-3	TGTGCCATAAGGAGAGGGGACAGGGAGTCCTACGAGCAGTACTTC	CAIRRGDRESYEQYF
-	-	TRBJ2-7	TRBV4-3	TGCGCCAGCAGCCACGTCAGGGACTCGAGCTACGAGCAGTACTTC	CASSHVRDSSYEQYF
-	-	TRBJ2-5	TRBV15	TGTGCCACCAGCAGAGAATCTAGCGTCGGGGAGACCCAGTACTTC	CATSRESSVGETQYF
-	-	TRBJ1-5	TRBV7-9	TGTGCCAGCAGCTTCGGATGGCAGGGTCATCAGCCCCAGCATTTT	CASSFGWQGHQPQHF
few	TRBD2	TRBJ2-7	TRBV7-2	TGTGCCAGCAGCCGTTATTTGGGGGGGAGGGCCTACGAGCAGTACTTC	CASSRYLGGRAYEQYF
many	TRBD2	TRBJ2-1	TRBV7-9	TGTGCCAGCAGTGGACTAGCGGATGAGCAGTTCTTC	CASSGLADEQFF
many	-	TRBJ2-7	TRBV5-1	TGCGCCAGCAGAAGAAAGGGGTATGGGGACGAGCAGTACTTC	CASRRKGYGDEQYF
-	-	TRBJ2-3	TRBV6-1	TGTGCCAGCAGTGAATTCGGCCCAGGGAGCATTGGAGATACGCAGTATTTT	CASSEFGPGSIGDTQYF
few	-	TRBJ2-7	TRBV7-6	TGTGCCAGCAGCCCTTGGCCGGACAGCGAGCAGTACTTC	CASSPWPDSEQYF
many	TRBD2	TRBJ2-1	TRBV4-1	TGCGCCAGCAGCCAAGATTCCGCCCTAGCGGGAATTGTCGATGAGCAGTTCTTC	CASSQDSALAGIVDEQFF
-	-	TRBJ2-1	TRBV11-3	TGTGCCAGCAGCCGGGGACTTACCAATGAGCAGTTCTTC	CASSRGLTNEQFF
few	-	TRBJ2-4	TRBV29-1	TGCAGCGTTGTCTCGACAAGTCTTCAGTACTTC	CSVVSTSLQYF
-	-	TRBJ2-1	TRBV4-3	TGCGCCAGCAGCCAAGATACTAGCTCCTACAATGAGCAGTTCTTC	CASSQDTSSYNEQFF
once	-	TRBJ2-5	TRBV7-6	TGTGCCAGCAGCTTGGCGGGCTTAACGGAGACCCAGTACTTC	CASSLAGLTETQYF